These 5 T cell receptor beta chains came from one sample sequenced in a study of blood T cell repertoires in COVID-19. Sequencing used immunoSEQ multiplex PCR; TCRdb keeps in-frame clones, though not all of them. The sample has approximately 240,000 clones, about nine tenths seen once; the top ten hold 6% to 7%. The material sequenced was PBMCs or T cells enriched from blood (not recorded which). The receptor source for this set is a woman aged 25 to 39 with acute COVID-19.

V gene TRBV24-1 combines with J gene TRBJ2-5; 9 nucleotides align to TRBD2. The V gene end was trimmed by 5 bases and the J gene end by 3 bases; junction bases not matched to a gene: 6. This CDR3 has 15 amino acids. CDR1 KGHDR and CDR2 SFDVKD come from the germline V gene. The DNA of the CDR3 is TGTGCCACCAGTGCCGCGGGAGGGCCAGAAGAGACCCAGTACTTC. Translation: CATSAAGGPEETQYF.

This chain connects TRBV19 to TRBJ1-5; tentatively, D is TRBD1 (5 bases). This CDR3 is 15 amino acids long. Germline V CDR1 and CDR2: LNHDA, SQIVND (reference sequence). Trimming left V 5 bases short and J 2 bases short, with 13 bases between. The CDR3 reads CASSLEGRGNQPQHF. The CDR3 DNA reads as TGTGCCAGTAGTTTGGAGGGGCGAGGCAATCAGCCCCAGCATTTT.

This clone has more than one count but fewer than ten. This CDR3 is CASRRQSLAEQYF. DNA of the CDR3: TGTGCCAGCCGGCGACAATCCCTCGCGGAGCAGTACTTC. V and J are TRBV6-5 and TRBJ2-7; no reliable D call. The CDR3 extends over 13 amino acids. CDR1 MNHEY and CDR2 SVGAGI come from the germline V gene. V shed 8 bases and J shed 7 bases, with 18 bases lying between them.

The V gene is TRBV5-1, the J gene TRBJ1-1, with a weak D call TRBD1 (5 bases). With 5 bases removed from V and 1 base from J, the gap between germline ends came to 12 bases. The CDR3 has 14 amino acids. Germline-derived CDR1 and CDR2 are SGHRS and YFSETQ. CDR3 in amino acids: CASSTGGPNTEAFF. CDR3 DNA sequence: TGCGCCAGCAGTACCGGGGGACCGAACACTGAAGCTTTCTTT.

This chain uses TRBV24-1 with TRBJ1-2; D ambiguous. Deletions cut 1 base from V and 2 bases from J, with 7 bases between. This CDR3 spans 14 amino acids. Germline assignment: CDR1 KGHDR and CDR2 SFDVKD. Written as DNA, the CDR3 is TGTGCCACCAGTGATTTTATGACAAACTATGGCTACACCTTC. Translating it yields CATSDFMTNYGYTF.